This T cell receptor (beta chain) derives from a study of blood T cell repertoires in COVID-19. Overall study context: The analysed material was cDNA or gDNA that came from T cells, B-cell-depleted T cells, or PBMCs.

Per the authors' pipeline: Amplifying reference gene primers gave estimates of nucleated cell counts. Method: immunoSEQ multiplex PCR; TCRdb's copy keeps in-frame clones and lacks some. V and J calls and clone size are as listed in that table; D and trimming were resolved from the DNA. Of approximately 290,000 clones detected, 70% to 90% appear once; the ten largest clones hold roughly 4.3%. Before being deemed recovered, Cohort 3 donors had two negative PCRs, clearance, or symptom resolution. There are 14 residues in the CDR3. Trimming left V 0 bases short and J 5 bases short, with 11 bases between. Germline V gene data show CDR1 as MNHNY and CDR2 as SVGAGI (reference sequence).

Sequenced material: PBMCs or T cells enriched from blood (not recorded which). V gene TRBV6-6 combines with J gene TRBJ2-7; weak D call: TRBD2 (5 bases). This TCR came from a woman aged 25-40 years who had recovered from COVID-19. Here the CDR3 reads CASSYSGSPDEQYF. In DNA form, the CDR3 reads TGTGCCAGCAGTTACTCAGGGAGCCCGGACGAGCAGTACTTC.